One and the same sample provided the 15 T cell receptor beta chains below, sequenced in a study of shared clonotypes between healthy human individuals. The assay was immunoSEQ multiplex PCR, and TCRdb's table has in-frame clones only and misses some. This table holds over 2 million clones, roughly 92% found once. Sequences were obtained from naive CD4+ T cells from PBMCs. Indicated subset: CD45RA+ positively selected. These receptors were collected from a man between 18 and 29 years old in good health. Some clones in this sample may be carry-over from other donors' samples.

As DNA, the CDR3 is TGTGCCAGCAGCTACCAGCGGGGGGTCGTGGGTCAGCCCCAGCATTTT. Protein product: CASSYQRGVVGQPQHF. The chain is built from TRBV2 and TRBJ1-5, with D perhaps matching TRBD1 (5 bases). The germline gives CDR1 SNHLY, CDR2 FYNNEI. This CDR3 has 16 amino acids. V was trimmed by 6 bases and J by 6 bases, leaving 21 bases between them.

The chain combines TRBV10-3 with TRBJ2-2, with a tentative D call TRBD2 (5 bases). In germline, CDR1 is ENHRY, CDR2 SYGVKD. Trimming took 6 bases from V and 7 from J, leaving 18 bases between them. This CDR3 is 15 amino acids long. CDR3 region: CAIRAVSMFHGELFF. The CDR3 DNA follows: TGTGCCATCAGAGCGGTCTCCATGTTTCACGGGGAGCTGTTTTTT.

Remarks on this clone: This sample includes further DNA sequences coding for the same CDR3. The J gene is TRBJ2-1, the V gene TRBV4-3; TRBD2 matches at 10 bases. Trimming removed 0 bases from V and 8 bases from J; junction bases left unmatched: 7. Germline V gene lookup returns CDR1 LGHNA and CDR2 YSLEER. The CDR3 has 16 amino acids. The CDR3 sequence: CASSQDPSGRADEQFF. As DNA, the CDR3 is TGCGCCAGCAGCCAAGATCCCAGCGGGAGGGCCGATGAGCAGTTCTTC.

The V gene is TRBV27, the J gene TRBJ1-2, with TRBD1 matching over 11 bases. The germline V gene has CDR1 MNHEY and CDR2 SMNVEV (reference sequence). There are 19 residues in the CDR3. The ends lost 5 bases at V and 6 bases at J; junction bases unmatched: 20. CDR3: CASSTRIGGTGGVYDGYTF. CDR3 DNA sequence: TGTGCCAGCAGTACCAGGATCGGGGGGACAGGGGGGGTTTATGATGGCTACACCTTC.

Points on this clone: The sample contains more than one DNA sequence encoding this CDR3. J is TRBJ1-5 and V is TRBV19, with D perhaps matching TRBD1 (6 bases). Trimming stripped 6 bases from V and 1 base from J, with 7 bases between. CDR3 size: 13 residues. Germline V gene data show CDR1 as LNHDA and CDR2 as SQIVND (reference sequence). The CDR3 loop is CASRTGSNQPQHF. The CDR3 region has the DNA TGTGCCAGTAGAACAGGGAGCAATCAGCCCCAGCATTTT.

This clone is a singleton in its sample. The rearrangement uses TRBV27 and TRBJ2-7, with a weak D call TRBD2 (6 bases). The germline V and J ends were trimmed by 5 bases and 0 bases, with 14 bases remaining between them. The CDR3 is 15 residues long. Looked up from germline, CDR1 is MNHEY and CDR2 is SMNVEV (reference sequence). Here the CDR3 DNA reads TGTGCCAGCAGTCAACAAGGGAGGAGCTCCTACGAGCAGTACTTC. Amino acid sequence: CASSQQGRSSYEQYF.

This clone came up once. The chain uses TRBV5-8 and TRBJ1-5; 7 positions match TRBD1. Trimming removed 5 bases from V and 5 bases from J; junction bases left unmatched: 7. This CDR3 region has 14 residues. Germline lookup yields CDR1 SGHTS and CDR2 YDEGEE. The CDR3 nucleotides read TGTGCCAGCAGTGACCGACAGGGTTATCAGCCCCAGCATTTT. Protein: CASSDRQGYQPQHF. Based on the CDR3 plus reference TRBV5-8 and TRBJ1-5, the full variable domain is EAGVTQSPTHLIKTRGQQATLRCSPISGHTSVYWYQQALGLGLQFLLWYDEGEERNRGNFPPRFSGRQFPNYSSELNVNALELEDSALYLCASSDRQGYQPQHFGDGTRLSIL.

This clone was counted a single time. The chain joins TRBV5-1 to TRBJ2-5, with TRBD1 matching 8 bases. Germline V gene lookup returns CDR1 SGHRS and CDR2 YFSETQ. V gave up 6 bases and J gave up 1 base; unmatched junction bases: 5. This CDR3 spans 14 amino acids. CDR3 protein: CASIPGTGQETQYF. DNA for the CDR3: TGCGCCAGCATCCCAGGGACAGGCCAAGAGACCCAGTACTTC.

The chain has TRBV6-1 and TRBJ2-1; unclear D gene. CDR3 length equals 13 residues. Germline CDR1 and CDR2: MNHNS and SASEGT. The V end lost 5 bases, the J end lost 6 bases, and 11 bases lay between the germline ends. CDR3 DNA: TGTGCCAGCAGTAGGGCCTTCGGCAATGAGCAGTTCTTC. Protein product: CASSRAFGNEQFF.

This chain links TRBV6-5 with TRBJ2-1; 9 bases agree with TRBD1. This CDR3 spans 15 amino acids. The germline V gene has CDR1 MNHEY and CDR2 SVGAGI. V shed 5 bases and J 8 bases; nucleotides not matched to a gene: 10. DNA of the CDR3: TGTGCCAGCAGTCCCAGGGACAGGGTGAGCGATGAGCAGTTCTTC. Amino acids: CASSPRDRVSDEQFF.

The gene calls are TRBV5-1 and TRBJ1-6; no reliable D call. V was pared by 2 bases and J by 0 bases, with 9 bases between. Germline assignment: CDR1 SGHRS and CDR2 YFSETQ. This CDR3 has 16 residues. The CDR3 DNA reads as TGCGCCAGCAGCTTTATAGGGAGCTCCTATAATTCACCCCTCCACTTT. Translation: CASSFIGSSYNSPLHF.

The J gene is TRBJ1-1, the V gene TRBV6-6; D not resolved. The CDR3 consists of 13 residues. V gave up 4 bases and J gave up 1 base, with 7 bases separating them. Per germline, CDR1 MNHNY and CDR2 SVGAGI (reference sequence). Here the CDR3 reads CASSWLWNTEAFF. The CDR3 coding sequence is TGTGCCAGCAGTTGGCTGTGGAACACTGAAGCTTTCTTT.

Comment on this clone: The same CDR3 arises from other DNA sequences in this sample as well. This chain connects TRBV7-2 to TRBJ1-1; D call uncertain. CDR1 and CDR2 (germline): SGHTA, FQGNSA. Trimming took 2 bases from V and 4 from J, leaving 5 bases between them. This CDR3 spans 12 amino acids. CDR3 residues: CASSLLGTEAFF. In nucleotides, the CDR3 is TGTGCCAGCAGCTTATTGGGCACTGAAGCTTTCTTT.

V usage is TRBV19 and J usage is TRBJ2-3; 7 bases fit TRBD2. The germline V gene has CDR1 LNHDA and CDR2 SQIVND (reference sequence). Losses at the gene ends were 4 bases for V and 6 bases for J; bases not matched to a gene: 10. This CDR3 region has 15 residues. Here the CDR3 reads CASSTSGLKRDTQYF. In DNA form, the CDR3 reads TGTGCCAGTAGTACTTCGGGACTAAAGAGGGATACGCAGTATTTT.

The chain combines TRBV7-3 with TRBJ2-5, with 7 nucleotides matching TRBD1. J was trimmed by 5 bases and V by 4 bases; bases with no gene match: 7. The CDR3 contains 14 residues. Germline V gene data show CDR1 as SGHTA and CDR2 as FQGTGA. CDR3 nucleotide sequence: TGTGCCAGCAGCTCTACACAGGGGCCGGAGACCCAGTACTTC. Residues: CASSSTQGPETQYF.